These T cell receptor beta chains were read from a single sample in a study of blood T cell repertoires in COVID-19. The method was immunoSEQ multiplex PCR; TCRdb's version includes in-frame clones alone and lacks a portion of them. This sample has some 120,000 clones, with 70% to 85% found just once. The source material was peripheral blood. Receptor source: a man in his sixties or seventies with active or convalescent COVID-19. Each CDR3 is given with its conserved first and last residue. The order of the fields is V gene, J gene, CDR3 length, clone size, D gene, CDR3 DNA, CDR3 protein. The D gene is left open where the match is weak. Clone size, where shown, is once, few, many, or a class for clones that have expanded.

v_call: TRBV7-2; j_call: TRBJ1-2; cdr3_length: 14; clone_size: NA; d_call: TRBD1; cdr3_nt: TGTGCCAGCAGCTTACCACAGGGGGCAAGGGGCTACACCTTC; cdr3_aa: CASSLPQGARGYTF
v_call: TRBV11-2; j_call: TRBJ2-3; cdr3_length: 20; clone_size: NA; d_call: TRBD2; cdr3_nt: TGTGCCAGCAGCTTAGAGCTCCCGTCGACTAGCGGGGGGGGTACAGATACGCAGTATTTT; cdr3_aa: CASSLELPSTSGGGTDTQYF
v_call: TRBV7-9; j_call: TRBJ1-4; cdr3_length: 15; clone_size: NA; d_call: TRBD1; cdr3_nt: TGTGCCAGCAGCACCACAGGGGGTACCGGTGAAAAACTGTTTTTT; cdr3_aa: CASSTTGGTGEKLFF
v_call: TRBV7-8; j_call: TRBJ1-1; cdr3_length: 13; clone_size: NA; d_call: TRBD1; cdr3_nt: TGTGCCAGCAGCCTCACAGGGGGCACTGAAGCTTTCTTT; cdr3_aa: CASSLTGGTEAFF
v_call: TRBV12-5; j_call: TRBJ2-2; cdr3_length: 12; clone_size: NA; d_call: NA; cdr3_nt: TGTGCTAGTGGTTTGACTCATGGGGAGCTGTTTTTT; cdr3_aa: CASGLTHGELFF
v_call: TRBV11-2; j_call: TRBJ2-2; cdr3_length: 15; clone_size: NA; d_call: NA; cdr3_nt: TGTGCCAGCAGCTTGATGACGGGAGCGAGCGGGGAGCTGTTTTTT; cdr3_aa: CASSLMTGASGELFF
v_call: TRBV30; j_call: TRBJ1-6; cdr3_length: 13; clone_size: NA; d_call: NA; cdr3_nt: TGTGCCTGGGGCGGAGGATTTAATTCACCCCTCCACTTT; cdr3_aa: CAWGGGFNSPLHF
v_call: TRBV5-4; j_call: TRBJ2-7; cdr3_length: 13; clone_size: NA; d_call: TRBD1; cdr3_nt: TGTGCCACACAACCGGGACAGGGGGACGAGCAGTACTTC; cdr3_aa: CATQPGQGDEQYF
v_call: TRBV18; j_call: TRBJ2-1; cdr3_length: 16; clone_size: NA; d_call: TRBD1; cdr3_nt: TGTGCCAGCTCACCATTCGGGACAGGGGGCTACAATGAGCAGTTCTTC; cdr3_aa: CASSPFGTGGYNEQFF
v_call: TRBV5-4; j_call: TRBJ2-7; cdr3_length: 15; clone_size: once; d_call: TRBD1; cdr3_nt: TGTGCCAGCAGCTCGCCGGGACAGGGTTCCTACGAGCAGTACTTC; cdr3_aa: CASSSPGQGSYEQYF